This T cell receptor (beta chain) was profiled in a study of CD8 T cells in ankylosing spondylitis. Study-wide findings and caveats: Characteristic, it appeared, of ankylosing spondylitis blood was a TCR beta motif of fewer than 10 highly homologous variants. Disease-linked clones, CD8+, were relatively rare in peripheral blood. Clones linked to disease were reported to show significant enrichment in matched ankylosing spondylitis synovial fluid.

There are many counts of this clonotype. Its specificity is unknown. The CDR3 contains 13 residues. Trimming left V 3 bases short and J 13 bases short, with 13 bases between. Germline lookup yields CDR1 MNHEY and CDR2 SMNVEV (reference sequence). In making TCR beta libraries, quantitative 5'-RACE with molecular barcodes was used. TCRdb recomputed calls from the 5' RACE reads with MiXCR, one row per CDR3 protein. Of fewer than 550,000 distinct CDR3 sequences listed, under 5.5% are singletons. This TCR was recovered from a male donor with ankylosing spondylitis. The sequencing input was blood, either unsorted or a sorted T cell fraction (not recorded which). The chain links TRBV27 to TRBJ1-6; D is uncertain. CDR3 loop: CASSFRPPAPLHF. CDR3 nucleotides: TGTGCCAGCAGTTTTCGGCCGCCGGCTCCCCTCCACTTT.